What follows are 14 T cell receptor beta chains derived from one specimen sequenced in a study of CD8 T cells in ankylosing spondylitis. TCRdb passed the 5' RACE reads through MiXCR, listing each CDR3 protein once. This table has 200,000 to 300,000 distinct CDR3 sequences, roughly 8.2% appearing once. Material: blood, either unsorted or a sorted T cell fraction (not recorded which). These receptors were obtained from a female donor with ankylosing spondylitis or in good health (not recorded which).

Ten or more counts support this clonotype. J is TRBJ2-1 and V is TRBV7-6; D is tentatively TRBD1 or TRBD2 (5 bases each). Germline values: CDR1 SGHVS, CDR2 FNYEAQ. The CDR3 has 14 amino acids. V was shortened by 2 bases and J by 2 bases, with 7 bases between the two germline ends. The CDR3 sequence is CASSLPGPYNEQFF. Here the CDR3 DNA reads TGTGCCAGCAGCTTACCGGGGCCCTACAATGAGCAGTTCTTC.

The rearrangement uses TRBV7-9 and TRBJ2-1; weak D call: TRBD1 (6 bases). This CDR3 is 13 amino acids long. The V gene lost 6 bases and the J gene lost 3 bases, with 9 bases spanning the gap. The germline V gene encodes CDR1 SEHNR and CDR2 FQNEAQ (reference sequence). CDR3 residues: CASRQDSYNEQFF. The CDR3 bases are TGTGCCAGCAGACAGGACAGCTACAATGAGCAGTTCTTC.

This sequence joins TRBV4-3 and TRBJ2-5; 10 bases agree with TRBD2. V was clipped by 1 base and J by 2 bases; unmatched bases: 10. The CDR3 spans 18 residues. Germline-derived CDR1 and CDR2 are LGHNA and YSLEER. In DNA form, the CDR3 reads TGCGCCAGCAGCCAAGGCTTCCTAGCGGGAGATGGGCAAGAGACCCAGTACTTC. It codes for CASSQGFLAGDGQETQYF.

This clonotype was seen ten or more times. The chain links TRBV20-1 to TRBJ2-5, with 7 bases identical to TRBD1. CDR1 DFQATT and CDR2 SNEGSKA come from the germline V gene (reference sequence). The V gene end was trimmed by 6 bases and the J gene end by 4 bases; junction bases not matched to a gene: 8. The CDR3 consists of 13 residues. CDR3 protein: CSAGDSSGETQYF. CDR3 DNA sequence: TGCAGTGCGGGGGACAGTTCTGGAGAGACCCAGTACTTC.

The chain carries TRBV18 and TRBJ2-3, with TRBD2 matching over 8 bases. Germline trimming cut 5 bases from V and 2 bases from J; bases unmatched to any gene: 3. The CDR3 extends over 14 amino acids. CDR1 and CDR2 (germline): KGHSH, LQKENI. This chain's CDR3 is CASSGAGDTDTQYF. The DNA of the CDR3 is TGTGCCAGCTCAGGAGCGGGAGACACAGATACGCAGTATTTT.

Details on this clonotype: A much larger clone lies one base from this, so it may be a read error. The rearrangement uses TRBV20-1 and TRBJ2-1; TRBD2 matches at 7 bases. This CDR3 region has 16 residues. The germline V gene has CDR1 DFQATT and CDR2 SNEGSKA (reference sequence). CDR3 amino acids: CCAGALGSGAYNEQFF. The CDR3 DNA is TGCTGTGCTGGGGCCTTAGGAAGCGGGGCTTACAATGAGCAGTTCTTC.

At least ten counts were recorded for this clonotype. DNA of the CDR3: TGCGCCAGCAGCCAGGGGGCCTCGAGGCCCGGAAACACCATATATTTT. It yields the protein CASSQGASRPGNTIYF. This sequence joins TRBV4-3 and TRBJ1-3; the D gene is possibly TRBD1 (6 bases). V dropped 3 bases and J dropped 4 bases, with 16 bases sitting between them. Germline V lookup: CDR1 LGHNA, CDR2 YSLEER. The CDR3 has 16 residues.

The table lists this clonotype with many counts. The rearrangement uses TRBV5-5 and TRBJ1-2; D possibly corresponds to TRBD1 (5 bases). The CDR3 extends over 14 amino acids. V lost 2 bases and J lost 6, with 14 bases in between. Germline CDR1 SGHKS, CDR2 YYEKEE (reference sequence). The CDR3 DNA follows: TGTGCCAGCAGCTTTGGGGCTCTCCGGAATGGCTACACCTTC. Encoded protein: CASSFGALRNGYTF.

This clonotype has ten or more counts. The rearrangement uses TRBV5-1 and TRBJ2-7, with 9 bases fitting TRBD1. This CDR3 contains 15 residues. Trimming removed 3 bases from V and 1 base from J; junction bases left unmatched: 5. Per the germline V gene, CDR1 is SGHRS and CDR2 is YFSETQ. As DNA, the CDR3 is TGCGCCAGCAGCTACCCAGGACAGGGGTCCTACGAGCAGTACTTC. Translating gives CASSYPGQGSYEQYF.

The table lists this clonotype with many counts. V is TRBV11-2 and J is TRBJ2-3, with 8 bases lining up with TRBD2. In germline, CDR1 is SGHAT, CDR2 FQNNGV. This CDR3 is 14 amino acids long. V was pared by 5 bases and J by 4 bases, with 5 bases of the junction left unmatched. The CDR3 here is CASSRGAGADTQYF. The CDR3 nucleotides read TGTGCCAGCAGCCGCGGAGCGGGAGCAGATACGCAGTATTTT. The full variable domain, with the rest looked up from reference TRBV11-2 and TRBJ2-3, is EAGVAQSPRYKIIEKRQSVAFWCNPISGHATLYWYQQILGQGPKLLIQFQNNGVVDDSQLPKDRFSAERLKGVDSTLKIQPAKLEDSAVYLCASSRGAGADTQYFGPGTRLTVL.

This clonotype was observed many times. The J gene is TRBJ1-2, the V gene TRBV12-3 or TRBV12-4; D gene unclear. The CDR3 loop spans 12 amino acids. The V and J ends lost 7 bases and 3 bases respectively, with 9 bases between them. In nucleotides, the CDR3 is TGTGCCAGCAAAGAGGGAGACTATGGCTACACCTTC. Its protein is CASKEGDYGYTF.

In this sample, this clonotype turned up many times. The rearrangement links TRBV6-5 to TRBJ1-1; D may be TRBD1 (5 bases). The V end lost 2 bases, the J end lost 5 bases, and 15 bases lay between the germline ends. This CDR3 contains 15 residues. Germline CDR1 and CDR2: MNHEY and SVGAGI. This CDR3 reads CASSYSRDPGTEAFF. CDR3 DNA: TGTGCCAGCAGTTACAGCAGGGATCCGGGGACTGAAGCTTTCTTT.

At least ten counts were recorded for this clonotype. The chain couples TRBV25-1 to TRBJ2-1; D is possibly TRBD2 (5 bases). The CDR3 is made up of 16 amino acids. Trimming took off 4 bases at V and 0 bases at J, with 13 bases between the two ends. CDR1 is MGHDK, CDR2 SYGVNS, per germline. The CDR3 is CASSGRTAPSYNEQFF. The CDR3 DNA reads as TGTGCCAGCAGTGGGAGGACTGCCCCCTCCTACAATGAGCAGTTCTTC.

This clonotype occurred many times. The chain couples TRBV6-4 to TRBJ2-1; 7 nucleotides agree with TRBD2. V was clipped by 8 bases and J by 2 bases; unmatched bases: 6. From germline, CDR1 is MRHNA and CDR2 SNTAGT. The CDR3 is 14 residues long. CDR3 protein: CASDLAETYNEQFF. The CDR3 DNA is TGTGCCAGCGACCTAGCGGAAACCTACAATGAGCAGTTCTTC.